This T cell receptor (beta chain) was observed in a study of ipilimumab plus nivolumab after autologous stem cell transplantation. On the study more broadly: Patients received a median of about 5 ipilimumab and roughly 8 nivolumab doses.

Germline V gene lookup returns CDR1 LNHDA and CDR2 SQIVND (reference sequence). Deletions cut 5 bases from V and 1 base from J, with 17 bases between. The CDR3 totals 16 residues. Clones were read by immunoSEQ multiplex PCR, and TCRdb kept only the in-frame ones, dropping some. The table shows over 75,000 clones, with 83% occurring only once. The TCR originated in a male donor with diffuse large B-cell lymphoma. The sequences come from PBMCs, collected in a trial of ipilimumab plus nivolumab as post-transplant consolidation. The V gene is TRBV19, the J gene TRBJ1-1; tentatively, D is TRBD1 (5 bases). CDR3 coding DNA: TGTGCCAGTAGTCCCGGTTGGGGGACTCCGAACACTGAAGCTTTCTTT. Its protein is CASSPGWGTPNTEAFF.